Listed below are T cell receptor beta chains from one sample, sequenced in a study of T cells after yellow fever vaccination. Each CDR3 protein is one row after TCRdb ran MiXCR on the 5' RACE reads. The data hold under 300,000 distinct CDR3 sequences, with 6.9% observed a single time. The source material was CD4+ T cells sorted from PBMCs, sampled 15 days after the yellow fever booster vaccination. Receptors were obtained from a young man who received the YFV17D yellow fever vaccine. CDR3s include the opening cysteine and the closing phenylalanine or tryptophan. A D gene is named only where the DNA matches it firmly. Expanded clones are given a class, and other clones once, few, many or no size at all.

v_gene: TRBV29-1; len: 12; d_gene: -; abundance: many; j_gene: TRBJ1-1; CDR3nt: TGCAGCGTTTTTAATGGGGGAACTGAAGCTTTCTTT; CDR3aa: CSVFNGGTEAFF
v_gene: TRBV7-8; len: 14; d_gene: -; abundance: few; j_gene: TRBJ1-1; CDR3nt: TGTGCCAGCAGCCCGGGGGGGGGACGAACTGAAGCTTTCTTT; CDR3aa: CASSPGGGRTEAFF
v_gene: TRBV19; len: 14; d_gene: TRBD1; abundance: -; j_gene: TRBJ2-7; CDR3nt: TGTGCCAGTTGTATCCGGGACAGGGTAACCGAGCAGTACTTC; CDR3aa: CASCIRDRVTEQYF
v_gene: TRBV20-1; len: 12; d_gene: -; abundance: few; j_gene: TRBJ2-3; CDR3nt: TGCAGTGCTCTCCCGAGCACAGATACGCAGTATTTT; CDR3aa: CSALPSTDTQYF
v_gene: TRBV9; len: 18; d_gene: TRBD2; abundance: few; j_gene: TRBJ2-5; CDR3nt: TGTGCCAGCAGCGTAACCCCCACTAGCGGGAAGGTCTCGGAGACCCAGTACTTC; CDR3aa: CASSVTPTSGKVSETQYF
v_gene: TRBV5-1; len: 18; d_gene: TRBD2; abundance: many; j_gene: TRBJ2-1; CDR3nt: TGCGCCAGCAGCCTAATTTCAGGACTAGCGGGAGTCTACAATGAGCAGTTCTTC; CDR3aa: CASSLISGLAGVYNEQFF
v_gene: TRBV19; len: 13; d_gene: -; abundance: few; j_gene: TRBJ2-7; CDR3nt: TGTGCCGGCAGGACTACGGCAGGGTACGAGCAGTACTTC; CDR3aa: CAGRTTAGYEQYF
v_gene: TRBV9; len: 17; d_gene: -; abundance: many; j_gene: TRBJ2-2; CDR3nt: TGTGCCAGCAGCGTTCCCTACAAAGGGCGGAACTCGGGGGAGCTGTTTTTT; CDR3aa: CASSVPYKGRNSGELFF
v_gene: TRBV29-1; len: 15; d_gene: TRBD2; abundance: many; j_gene: TRBJ2-3; CDR3nt: TGCGGTTCCTCAGGCTGGGAGGGCGGAACAGATACGCAGTATTTT; CDR3aa: CGSSGWEGGTDTQYF
v_gene: TRBV4-2; len: 15; d_gene: -; abundance: -; j_gene: TRBJ1-3; CDR3nt: TGTGCCAGCAGCCAAGAGATGCGCTCTGGAAACACCATATATTTT; CDR3aa: CASSQEMRSGNTIYF
v_gene: TRBV5-1; len: 14; d_gene: -; abundance: many; j_gene: TRBJ2-7; CDR3nt: TGCGCCAGCAGCCAGGCCGGGATTCTATACGAGCAGTACTTC; CDR3aa: CASSQAGILYEQYF
v_gene: TRBV5-1; len: 15; d_gene: TRBD2; abundance: few; j_gene: TRBJ2-2; CDR3nt: TGCGCCAGCAATCCGGGACTAGCGAACACCGGGGAGCTGTTTTTT; CDR3aa: CASNPGLANTGELFF
v_gene: TRBV20-1; len: 15; d_gene: TRBD1; abundance: many; j_gene: TRBJ2-1; CDR3nt: TGCAGTGCTATAAATCCTGACAGGGCGGTCAATGAGCAGTTCTTC; CDR3aa: CSAINPDRAVNEQFF
v_gene: TRBV10-2; len: 13; d_gene: -; abundance: few; j_gene: TRBJ2-1; CDR3nt: TGCGCCAGCAGTGTTAATAGCGAGTTTGAGCAGTTCTTC; CDR3aa: CASSVNSEFEQFF
v_gene: TRBV5-1; len: 12; d_gene: -; abundance: few; j_gene: TRBJ2-7; CDR3nt: TGCGCCAGCAGCTATCAAGATTACGAGCAGTACTTC; CDR3aa: CASSYQDYEQYF
v_gene: TRBV5-1; len: 16; d_gene: TRBD2; abundance: many; j_gene: TRBJ2-1; CDR3nt: TGCGCCAGCAGCTTATCAGGCGGCGGGAGTGGAAATGAGCAGTTCTTC; CDR3aa: CASSLSGGGSGNEQFF
v_gene: TRBV2; len: 12; d_gene: -; abundance: few; j_gene: TRBJ2-5; CDR3nt: TGTGCCAGCAGTGAAGTTTTAGAGACCCAGTACTTC; CDR3aa: CASSEVLETQYF
v_gene: TRBV28; len: 15; d_gene: TRBD1; abundance: many; j_gene: TRBJ2-5; CDR3nt: TGTGCCAGCAGTTTATTGGGACAGGTCGAGGAGACCCAGTACTTC; CDR3aa: CASSLLGQVEETQYF
v_gene: TRBV6-6; len: 13; d_gene: -; abundance: few; j_gene: TRBJ2-5; CDR3nt: TGTGCCAGCAGTTACATGGGTAGGGAGACCCAGTACTTC; CDR3aa: CASSYMGRETQYF
v_gene: TRBV20-1; len: 16; d_gene: TRBD2; abundance: -; j_gene: TRBJ2-1; CDR3nt: TGCAGTGCTTTGCGTATAGCGGGAGGGCCTGTAGATGAGCAGTTCTTC; CDR3aa: CSALRIAGGPVDEQFF
v_gene: TRBV18; len: 14; d_gene: -; abundance: few; j_gene: TRBJ1-2; CDR3nt: TGTGCCAGCTCACCGCCGACTCCGGAGAGTGGCTACACCTTC; CDR3aa: CASSPPTPESGYTF
v_gene: TRBV20-1; len: 14; d_gene: -; abundance: -; j_gene: TRBJ1-2; CDR3nt: TGCAGTGCTAGAGGTGGGGGCAAGGACTATGGCTACACCTTC; CDR3aa: CSARGGGKDYGYTF
v_gene: TRBV20-1; len: 10; d_gene: -; abundance: few; j_gene: TRBJ2-4; CDR3nt: TGCAGTGCTAGAGTCGGGCCTCAGTACTTC; CDR3aa: CSARVGPQYF
v_gene: TRBV6-5; len: 16; d_gene: TRBD2; abundance: many; j_gene: TRBJ2-3; CDR3nt: TGTGCCAGCAGTTACTCCGGGACTAGCGGGGCAGATACGCAGTATTTT; CDR3aa: CASSYSGTSGADTQYF
v_gene: TRBV7-2; len: 13; d_gene: -; abundance: many; j_gene: TRBJ2-3; CDR3nt: TGTGCCAGCAGCAGCCCTCTCACAGATACGCAGTATTTT; CDR3aa: CASSSPLTDTQYF
v_gene: TRBV12-3/TRBV12-4; len: 14; d_gene: TRBD1; abundance: many; j_gene: TRBJ1-1; CDR3nt: TGTGCCAGCAGCAGGACAGGGGCTAACACTGAAGCTTTCTTT; CDR3aa: CASSRTGANTEAFF
v_gene: TRBV30; len: 13; d_gene: -; abundance: -; j_gene: TRBJ1-5; CDR3nt: TGTGCCTGGAGTGTACGAGTCAATCAGCCCCAGCATTTT; CDR3aa: CAWSVRVNQPQHF
v_gene: TRBV7-2; len: 16; d_gene: TRBD2; abundance: few; j_gene: TRBJ2-1; CDR3nt: TGTGCCAGCAGCGGCGGGACTAGCGGGAGGGAGAATGAGCAGTTCTTC; CDR3aa: CASSGGTSGRENEQFF
v_gene: TRBV18; len: 16; d_gene: TRBD2; abundance: few; j_gene: TRBJ2-2; CDR3nt: TGTGCCAGCTCAACAGGACTAGCGGCGGACACCGGGGAGCTGTTTTTT; CDR3aa: CASSTGLAADTGELFF
v_gene: TRBV10-3; len: 14; d_gene: TRBD1; abundance: -; j_gene: TRBJ1-5; CDR3nt: TGTGCCACTAGACAGGGAGGGAGCAATCAGCCCCAGCATTTT; CDR3aa: CATRQGGSNQPQHF
v_gene: TRBV7-2; len: 15; d_gene: -; abundance: -; j_gene: TRBJ2-3; CDR3nt: TGTGCCAGCAGCTCATATAAAGGCCTCACAGATACGCAGTATTTT; CDR3aa: CASSSYKGLTDTQYF
v_gene: TRBV20-1; len: 13; d_gene: TRBD2; abundance: -; j_gene: TRBJ2-5; CDR3nt: TGCAGTGGGACCGGGGGGGCCCTAGAGACCCAGTACTTC; CDR3aa: CSGTGGALETQYF
v_gene: TRBV27; len: 17; d_gene: -; abundance: -; j_gene: TRBJ2-5; CDR3nt: TGTGCCAGCAGTCGTACTTTCGGACAGGCGGGGCGAGAGACCCAGTACTTC; CDR3aa: CASSRTFGQAGRETQYF
v_gene: TRBV20-1; len: 12; d_gene: -; abundance: few; j_gene: TRBJ2-1; CDR3nt: TGCAGTGTTCGTGGGACGTACAATGAGCAGTTCTTC; CDR3aa: CSVRGTYNEQFF
v_gene: TRBV20-1; len: 13; d_gene: TRBD2; abundance: few; j_gene: TRBJ2-7; CDR3nt: TGCAGTGCTAGCGCCGGGAGGGCCGGTGAGCAGTACTTC; CDR3aa: CSASAGRAGEQYF
v_gene: TRBV25-1; len: 16; d_gene: TRBD2; abundance: many; j_gene: TRBJ2-1; CDR3nt: TGTGCCAGCAGTGGAGGGACTAGCCGGGTCAACAATGAGCAGTTCTTC; CDR3aa: CASSGGTSRVNNEQFF
v_gene: TRBV12-3/TRBV12-4; len: 12; d_gene: -; abundance: many; j_gene: TRBJ2-7; CDR3nt: TGTGCCAGCAGTTTTGGGCTCGTCGAGCAGTACTTC; CDR3aa: CASSFGLVEQYF
v_gene: TRBV3-1; len: 20; d_gene: TRBD1; abundance: -; j_gene: TRBJ2-6; CDR3nt: TGTGCCAGCAGCCTCCGCCCGTGGGGGACAGGGAAGTCCGGGGCCAACGTCCTGACTTTC; CDR3aa: CASSLRPWGTGKSGANVLTF
v_gene: TRBV7-9; len: 17; d_gene: -; abundance: many; j_gene: TRBJ2-3; CDR3nt: TGTGCCAGCAGCTTAGGTGCCGGGGCGACTTACACAGATACGCAGTATTTT; CDR3aa: CASSLGAGATYTDTQYF
v_gene: TRBV5-6; len: 14; d_gene: -; abundance: few; j_gene: TRBJ2-1; CDR3nt: TGTGCCAGCAGCCCAGACCTGATAGACAATGAGCAGTTCTTC; CDR3aa: CASSPDLIDNEQFF
v_gene: TRBV12-3/TRBV12-4; len: 14; d_gene: TRBD1; abundance: few; j_gene: TRBJ1-2; CDR3nt: TGTGCCAGCAGTTGGGACAGGGGGCTCGGGGGCTACACCTTC; CDR3aa: CASSWDRGLGGYTF
v_gene: TRBV28; len: 16; d_gene: -; abundance: few; j_gene: TRBJ1-4; CDR3nt: TGTGCCAGCAGTTTTTCCCCCAGGAGGGCTGGGGAAAAACTGTTTTTT; CDR3aa: CASSFSPRRAGEKLFF
v_gene: TRBV6-5; len: 15; d_gene: -; abundance: -; j_gene: TRBJ1-4; CDR3nt: TGTGCCAGCAGTTACTCTCCAGGGAACAATGAAAAACTGTTTTTT; CDR3aa: CASSYSPGNNEKLFF
v_gene: TRBV12-3/TRBV12-4; len: 14; d_gene: TRBD2; abundance: many; j_gene: TRBJ2-3; CDR3nt: TGTGCCAGCAGTCCTGGGACTAGTCGAGATACGCAGTATTTT; CDR3aa: CASSPGTSRDTQYF
v_gene: TRBV27; len: 15; d_gene: TRBD1; abundance: -; j_gene: TRBJ1-1; CDR3nt: TGTGCCAGCAGTGTGACAGGGTTCAGGAACACTGAAGCTTTCTTT; CDR3aa: CASSVTGFRNTEAFF
v_gene: TRBV4-2; len: 13; d_gene: -; abundance: many; j_gene: TRBJ2-5; CDR3nt: TGTGCCAGCAGCGCCCTCCGCGGGGAGACCCAGTACTTC; CDR3aa: CASSALRGETQYF